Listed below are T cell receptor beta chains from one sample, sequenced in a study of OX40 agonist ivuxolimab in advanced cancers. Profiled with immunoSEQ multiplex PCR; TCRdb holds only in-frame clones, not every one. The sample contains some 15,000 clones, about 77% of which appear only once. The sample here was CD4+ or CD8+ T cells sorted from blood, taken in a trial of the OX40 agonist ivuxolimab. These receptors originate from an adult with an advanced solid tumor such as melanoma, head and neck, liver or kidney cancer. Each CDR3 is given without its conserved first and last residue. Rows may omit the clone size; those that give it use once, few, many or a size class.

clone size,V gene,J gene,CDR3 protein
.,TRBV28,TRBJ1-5,ASSSRLDGGQPQH
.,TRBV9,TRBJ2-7,ASSVEGSYEQY
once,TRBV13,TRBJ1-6,ASSPVLDRGSPLH
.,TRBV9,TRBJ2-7,ASSPRDYRYEQY
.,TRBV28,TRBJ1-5,ASSLRGRGHQPQH
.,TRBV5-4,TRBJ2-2,ASSLAPEFAGELF
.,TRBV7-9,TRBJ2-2,ASSREELF
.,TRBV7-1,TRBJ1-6,ASSLALDRANSPLH
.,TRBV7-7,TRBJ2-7,ASSKGPNYEQY
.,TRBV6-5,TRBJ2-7,ASSQAGAGYEQY
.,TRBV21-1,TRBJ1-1,ASSKPGNTEAF
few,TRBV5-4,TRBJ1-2,ASSLDRGSNYGYT
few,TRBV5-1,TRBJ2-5,ASSLQEETQY
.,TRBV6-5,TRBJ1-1,ASSLGVGEAF
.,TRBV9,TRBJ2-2,ASSVGREGPTGELF
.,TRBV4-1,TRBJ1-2,ASSQEGIAGGLDYGYT
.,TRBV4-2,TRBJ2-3,ASSQPGTSGYTDTQY
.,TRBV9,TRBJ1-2,ASSPDGGRFYGYT
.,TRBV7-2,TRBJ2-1,ASSSTRYNEQF
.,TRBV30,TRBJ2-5,AWSPDTRGQETQY
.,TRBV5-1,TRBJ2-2,ASSLTASTGELF
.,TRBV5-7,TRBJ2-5,ASSLGRREETQY
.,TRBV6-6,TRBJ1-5,ASSYSGVGQPQH
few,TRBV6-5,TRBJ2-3,ASGRGGADTQY
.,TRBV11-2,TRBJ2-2,ASSGGTGIDGELF
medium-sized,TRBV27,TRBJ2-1,ASSFGGNYNEQF
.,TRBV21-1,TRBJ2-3,ASSKVGTGSTDTQY